The entry below describes one T cell receptor (beta chain). In its sample, this clone was seen once. The antigen it binds to is not known. No per-base quality is available; no much larger clone lies one base away. The library came from the immunoSEQ multiplex PCR assay. Processing in the source paper ran as follows. To diagnose cytomegalovirus status from the catalog of TCR beta chain sequences, a statistical classification framework was built. The table was pulled from immuneACCESS by TCRdb, which kept in-frame rearrangements only. Such tables lose some clones; where checked, under half of the loss comes from unresolved V genes, and the rest has no known cause. That table supplies the V and J calls and clone size; D and trimming were determined from the DNA. In all, the sample holds about 140,000 clones, and around 84% of those were seen once. The ten most abundant clones make up around 10% of the sample.

Donors formed part of the validation cohort, which comprised about 120 subjects and was distinct from the first cohort of under 850 subjects. The sample originates from a study of cytomegalovirus exposure and HLA in healthy donors (dated by TCRdb to 2016 to 2017). About the full investigation: A later analysis indicated that the 90 to 150 validation repertoires were generated on the platform also employed for the 700 or so repertoires of the first cohort. The study combined high-throughput TCR immunosequencing, statistical association of individual TCRs with disease status, and machine learning to predict cytomegalovirus infection status. Along with the roughly 700-subject first cohort, a separate validation cohort of around 110 different subjects was used. The study aimed to test whether signatures of past pathogen exposure could be identified by cataloging public T cell receptors. General study outcomes and caveats: The study listed approximately 150 TCR beta chains as associated with cytomegalovirus. A later analysis lacked HLA typing for the validation cohort, so it scored co-occurrence in that cohort across all 110 or so repertoires. A later analysis found that TCRs clustered in the first cohort also tended to co-occur in the 120 validation repertoires, with about 94% of cluster scores above 0. A few of the identified cytomegalovirus-associated TCR beta chains were confirmed in vitro to be specific for cytomegalovirus antigens. The authors suggested that the approach could potentially be generalized to other disease states and immunological phenotypes. Cytomegalovirus status was reported to be diagnosed by the classifier with high specificity and sensitivity in both the original and validation cohorts. While some public TCRs were present in many individuals, most TCR sequences turned up only very rarely across donors.

Between the V and J ends, shortened by 4 bases and 2 bases respectively, the junction contains 16 bases. Sequences SGHRS (CDR1) and YFSETQ (CDR2) are obtained from the germline V gene. Measured from the cysteine to the phenylalanine, the CDR3 is 15 residues long. The kept DNA is CDR3 alone, 45 bases in frame from the first base. The sample comprised PBMCs. This TCR derives from a man aged 18 to 30 in good health and CMV-seropositive. Recombination joined TRBV5-1 with TRBJ2-7; D gene: possibly TRBD1, on 6 matching bases. The CDR3 sequence is CASSNLPGATYEQYF. The bases read TGCGCCAGCAGCAACCTCCCAGGGGCCACCTACGAGCAGTACTTC. The CDR3 plus the reference TRBV5-1 and TRBJ2-7 genes for the other parts give the full variable domain: KAGVTQTPRYLIKTRGQQVTLSCSPISGHRSVSWYQQTPGQGLQFLFEYFSETQRNKGNFPGRFSGRQFSNSRSEMNVSTLELGDSALYLCASSNLPGATYEQYFGPGTRLTVT.